This T cell receptor (beta chain) stems from a study of blood T cell repertoires in COVID-19 (dated by TCRdb to the early 2020s). With regard to the full study: Samples covering the acute and convalescent phases of COVID-19 were provided by collaborators in the United States, Italy and Spain. Samples came from the ongoing ImmuneRACE study (first 160 participants) plus 1,254 subjects from 6 global collaborators. Where HLA class I and class II types were available, the types were taken from metadata supplied by the sample provider, not from assay-based typing. Deeply sampled blood TCRbeta repertoires from subjects exposed to, actively infected with, or recovered from COVID-19 were included in the dataset. The material from the prospective study consisted of cDNA or gDNA derived from T cells, B-cell-depleted T cells, or PBMCs. Nearly every sample came with metadata listing a de-identified subject ID, COVID-19 status, age in years and sex. The repertoires were released in a freely available public database intended as a resource for research on the immune response to SARS-CoV-2. On the study overall, not on this receptor specifically: The quantity of clinical and demographic metadata differed by source and by participant and was supplied without curation.

CDR1 is given as SGDLS and CDR2 as YYNGEE, both from the germline V gene. The V end loses 4 bases and the J end loses 7 bases, and a stretch of 18 bases separates them. The CDR3, cysteine through phenylalanine, is 14 amino acids long. CDR3 DNA is the only sequence kept; it has 42 bases, read in frame from the first base. Collaborating institutions collected whole blood in K2EDTA tubes following their own protocols. For TCRbeta analysis, collaborators shipped samples in one of three forms: frozen whole blood, isolated PBMCs, or DNA extracted from either of those sample types. In the case of this clone: Which antigen it targets is not known. Base qualities were left out, and no much larger clone turns up one base away.

The immunoSEQ Assay, a bias-controlled multiplex PCR, was used to amplify TCRbeta CDR3 regions from genomic DNA. The authors processed their data as follows. The number of nucleated cells in each sample was estimated by amplification of reference gene primers within the assay. To quantify the absolute abundance of each unique TCRbeta CDR3 rearrangement, sequence reads were collapsed and filtered. For each sample, productive Simpson clonality was calculated as the square root of Simpson's diversity index across productive rearrangements. As stored in TCRdb, this immuneACCESS dataset retains in-frame rearrangements with V and J assigned. A fraction of the clones does not appear; measured against another copy, unresolved V genes explain less than half of the discrepancy, and the remainder lacks a known reason. The V and J calls and clone size are taken from that table; D and trimming were inferred from the DNA. The table for this sample lists around 53,000 clones; approximately 90% of them were counted only once. Jointly, the top ten make up approximately 2.8% of the sample.

Specimen: peripheral blood. Recombination linked TRBV9 to TRBJ2-7, and TRBD2 may be the D gene, going by 6 matching bases. The receptor comes from a human donor in a cohort sampled during active COVID-19. In nucleotide form, the sequence is TGTGCCAGCAGCTCGGGAGTTGGGCTTGGGGAGCAGTACTTC. Its product reads: CASSSGVGLGEQYF.